This T cell receptor (beta chain) was identified in a study of technical replicates of blood from a handful of donors. This clone showed up just a few times. Clones were read by immunoSEQ multiplex PCR, and TCRdb kept only the in-frame ones, dropping some. This table holds over 60,000 clones, 93% found once. The CDR3 has 14 residues. The V gene's germline CDR1 is SGHRS and CDR2 YFSETQ. V was pared by 0 bases and J by 10 bases, with 16 bases between. The clonotype comes from a human donor in good health. Sequencing used T cells isolated from PBMCs. The chain combines TRBV5-1 with TRBJ1-1; perhaps TRBD1 as D (6 bases). DNA for the CDR3: TGCGCCAGCAGCTTGGGGGACACAACGGTGGGAGCTTTCTTT. This encodes CASSLGDTTVGAFF.